One sample yielded the 14 T cell receptor beta chains listed below, sequenced in a study of cytomegalovirus exposure and HLA in healthy donors. Researchers ran the PCR with 60 Vbeta and 13 Jbeta primers. This table comes from immunoSEQ multiplex PCR, and its TCRdb copy is limited to in-frame clones, with some not included. The sample lists 100,000 to 150,000 clones, more than 70% occurring once. Sequenced material: PBMCs. Every receptor here comes from a man aged 30 to 39 in good health and CMV-seronegative.

The V call is TRBV5-1, the J call TRBJ2-7; 11 bases align to TRBD2. This CDR3 region has 16 residues. Unmatched junction bases numbered 5, after V lost 0 bases and J lost 3 bases. Per the germline V gene, CDR1 is SGHRS and CDR2 is YFSETQ. The chain's CDR3 is CASSLATLAGDYEQYF. DNA of the CDR3: TGCGCCAGCAGCTTGGCCACACTAGCGGGGGACTACGAGCAGTACTTC.

The chain has TRBV10-3 and TRBJ2-5; TRBD2 matches 11 bases. The CDR3 is 15 residues long. The V gene's germline CDR1 is ENHRY and CDR2 SYGVKD. Trimming took 6 bases from V and 2 from J; bases not matched to a gene: 5. The CDR3 spells CAISGTSGGQETQYF. The CDR3 coding sequence is TGTGCCATCAGCGGGACTAGCGGAGGACAAGAGACCCAGTACTTC.

The V gene is TRBV4-2, the J gene TRBJ2-2, with D perhaps matching TRBD2 (6 bases). V dropped 1 base and J dropped 6 bases, with 12 bases sitting between them. The CDR3 spans 15 residues. Looked up from germline, CDR1 is LGHNA and CDR2 is YNFKEQ. CDR3 sequence (DNA): TGTGCCAGCAGCCAAGTATCTAGCGTGGCCGGGGAGCTGTTTTTT. This encodes CASSQVSSVAGELFF.

The chain has TRBV7-6 and TRBJ1-1; 7 bases agree with TRBD1. The CDR3 extends over 14 amino acids. J lost 5 bases, V lost 3 bases, and 6 bases had no gene match. CDR1 and CDR2 (germline): SGHVS, FNYEAQ. Written as DNA, the CDR3 is TGTGCCAGCAGCTTGGAGGGGGCAGGAACTGAAGCTTTCTTT. Translated, it gives CASSLEGAGTEAFF. Drawing the rest from reference TRBV7-6 and TRBJ1-1, the complete variable domain is GAGVSQSPRYKVTKRGQDVALRCDPISGHVSLYWYRQALGQGPEFLTYFNYEAQQDKSGLPNDRFSAERPEGSISTLTIQRTEQRDSAMYRCASSLEGAGTEAFFGQGTRLTVV.

V usage is TRBV19 and J usage is TRBJ2-7; D ambiguous. This CDR3 is 13 amino acids long. Germline V gene lookup returns CDR1 LNHDA and CDR2 SQIVND (reference sequence). V was cut by 3 bases and J by 3 bases, with 9 bases left in between. CDR3 bases: TGTGCCAGTAGTATCTCCGGGTTCTACGAGCAGTACTTC. It translates to CASSISGFYEQYF. Using reference TRBV19 and TRBJ2-7 for the parts outside the CDR3, the full variable domain is DGGITQSPKYLFRKEGQNVTLSCEQNLNHDAMYWYRQDPGQGLRLIYYSQIVNDFQKGDIAEGYSVSREKKESFPLTVTSAQKNPTAFYLCASSISGFYEQYFGPGTRLTVT.

This chain links TRBV4-2 with TRBJ2-1; TRBD2 agrees at 11 bases. CDR1 is LGHNA, CDR2 YNFKEQ, per germline. CDR3 size: 16 residues. V was pared by 5 bases and J by 4 bases, with 7 bases of the junction left unmatched. The CDR3 sequence: CASSSLAGGTYNEQFF. CDR3 nucleotide sequence: TGTGCCAGCAGCTCCCTAGCGGGGGGCACTTACAATGAGCAGTTCTTC.

This sequence joins TRBV29-1 and TRBJ1-1; D is uncertain. Trimming stripped 5 bases from V and 2 bases from J, with 12 bases between. Germline CDR1 reads SQVTM; CDR2 reads ANQGSEA. The CDR3 sequence is 13 residues long. The CDR3 DNA reads as TGCAGCGTTCATGGGAGGCTAAACACTGAAGCTTTCTTT. It codes for CSVHGRLNTEAFF.

This clone was observed a handful of times. At one end, the junction sequence differs from germline, possibly due to a read error. V is TRBV7-9 and J is TRBJ2-3; a weak D match, TRBD2 (5 bases). From germline, CDR1 is SEHNR and CDR2 FQNEAQ (reference sequence). This CDR3 has 16 amino acids. The CDR3 nucleotides read TGTTCCAGCAGCTTAACGAGGGCAGTACTGACAGATACGCAGTATTTT. Translating gives CSSSLTRAVLTDTQYF.

The V call is TRBV11-3, the J call TRBJ2-2; D is perhaps TRBD1 (6 bases). The germline V gene encodes CDR1 SGHNT and CDR2 YENEEA. The V end was cut by 8 bases, the J end by 8 bases, with 18 bases between. There are 14 residues in the CDR3. The CDR3: CASHRGGGEGELFF. The DNA for the CDR3 is TGTGCCAGCCACCGAGGTGGGGGCGAGGGGGAGCTGTTTTTT.

In its sample, this clone was seen a few times. This sequence joins TRBV27 and TRBJ2-7; a weak D match, TRBD1 (5 bases). CDR3 length: 11 residues. The V end was cut by 2 bases, the J end by 10 bases, with 9 bases between. Germline CDR1 reads MNHEY; CDR2 reads SMNVEV (reference sequence). The CDR3 loop reads CASSLGQIQYF. The CDR3 DNA reads TGTGCCAGCAGTTTAGGACAAATTCAGTACTTC.

The chain employs TRBV5-1 and TRBJ2-1; D is undetermined. The CDR3 length is 14 residues. The V end lost 4 bases, the J end lost 6 bases, and 14 bases lay between the germline ends. From germline, CDR1 is SGHRS and CDR2 YFSETQ. The DNA of the CDR3 is TGCGCCAGCAGCCCCTCCCCGCCGGGCAATGAGCAGTTCTTC. This encodes CASSPSPPGNEQFF. The full variable domain, completed using reference TRBV5-1 and TRBJ2-1, is KAGVTQTPRYLIKTRGQQVTLSCSPISGHRSVSWYQQTPGQGLQFLFEYFSETQRNKGNFPGRFSGRQFSNSRSEMNVSTLELGDSALYLCASSPSPPGNEQFFGPGTRLTVL.

This chain connects TRBV18 to TRBJ2-3, with 8 nucleotides matching TRBD1. CDR1 is KGHSH, CDR2 LQKENI, per germline. CDR3 size: 13 residues. V lost 10 bases to trimming and J lost 6 bases; unmatched junction nucleotides: 9. This CDR3 reads CATTDREGDTQYF. As DNA, the CDR3 is TGTGCCACTACGGACAGGGAAGGGGATACGCAGTATTTT. The full variable domain, rest sourced from reference TRBV18 and TRBJ2-3, is NAGVMQNPRHLVRRRGQEARLRCSPMKGHSHVYWYRQLPEEGLKFMVYLQKENIIDESGMPKERFSAEFPKEGPSILRIQQVVRGDSAAYFCATTDREGDTQYFGPGTRLTVL.

A few counts support this clone. The chain uses TRBV28 and TRBJ2-7; D not resolved. The germline CDR1 and CDR2 sequences are MDHEN and SYDVKM. V was trimmed by 3 bases and J by 3 bases, leaving 9 bases between them. The CDR3 loop spans 13 amino acids. In nucleotides, the CDR3 is TGTGCCAGCAGTTTCCTAGAGAGCTACGAGCAGTACTTC. Encoded protein: CASSFLESYEQYF.

The rearrangement uses TRBV30 and TRBJ1-4; unclear D gene. Germline CDR1 and CDR2: GTSNPN and SVGIG (reference sequence). The CDR3 sequence is 11 residues long. Trimming took 2 bases from V and 8 from J, leaving 6 bases between them. The CDR3 loop is CAWSLTEKLFF. In DNA form, the CDR3 reads TGTGCCTGGAGTCTAACGGAAAAACTGTTTTTT.